This TCR beta chain was identified during a study of regulatory and conventional T cells in RAG deficiency (dated by TCRdb to the late 2010s). Background on the whole study: To compare the diversity and composition of the repertoires of Treg, conventional CD4+ and CD8+ T cells between RAG-deficient patients and healthy controls, the study applied high-throughput TCR beta sequencing. What the work shows at the level of the full study, not this receptor alone: For some subjects, some T-cell subset analyses were not performed. All patient T-cell subsets had shorter CDR3 lengths; Omenn syndrome patients showed >85% Treg-Tconv repertoire overlap at nucleotide and amino acid level. Compared with control T-cell subpopulations, the RAG-deficient patients had markedly lower Shannon entropy and higher Simpson indices. The CD25-high CD127-low cells sorted from Omenn syndrome patients may be peripherally activated cells rather than true Treg cells. Compared with controls, Omenn syndrome and CID/AS patients had approximately 99-fold fewer unique TCR beta sequences in Treg cells, whereas the reduction in the other subsets was around 10-fold.

CDR1 MNHNY and CDR2 SVGAGI are derived from the germline V gene (reference sequence). The CDR3 measures 13 amino acids from cysteine to phenylalanine. The DNA shown is the 39-base CDR3, in frame from base 1. Cut back by 10 bases and 6 bases, the V and J ends lie 18 bases apart. A word on this clone: Which antigen it targets is not known. Per-base qualities were not stored, and no clone one base away is much larger.

Before genomic DNA extraction, conventional CD4+ T cells were purified from blood as CD25-low CD127-high cells. Repertoire analyses used roughly 8 healthy control donors as the comparison group. The protocol used for the library was the immunoSEQ multiplex PCR assay. Genomic DNA from the sorted T-cell subsets was used to amplify and sequence rearranged TCR beta chain products. The published analysis was carried out like this. Shannon entropy and Simpson indices were used to measure the diversity of productive TCR beta rearrangements in each repertoire. Clonal expansion was assessed using the summed frequency of the 100 most abundant productive TCR beta clonotypes among total reads. The TRB repertoires were scored with a self-reactivity index that is based on amino acid usage at CDR3beta positions 6 and 7. Two-way ANOVA was used for repertoire analyses, and Student t or Mann-Whitney tests were used for flow cytometric analyses. The clones in this table, taken by TCRdb from immuneACCESS, are in-frame only. Not every clone is retained; where verified, under half of the shortfall comes from an unresolved V gene, and the cause of the rest is unknown. V and J calls plus clone size are reproduced from that table; the DNA served to infer D and trimming. In this sample the table shows about 30,000 clones, 90% to 97% of which occur a single time. Roughly 0.32% of the sample is held by the ten biggest clonotypes.

This sample also belongs to another study, concerning regulatory T cells. The second paper further reports: The multiplex PCR relied on 52 forward TRBV primers and 13 reverse TRBJ primers, and amplification bias was corrected through assay-based and computational methods. Restricted unique TRB V-J pairs and skewed V and J gene usage were observed in patient repertoires, most markedly in regulatory T cells. Between CD3G-deficient patients and healthy controls, the study compared T-cell receptor beta repertoires in sorted regulatory T cells, conventional CD4+ T cells and CD8+ T cells. Peripheral blood mononuclear cells were isolated by Ficoll density separation. Within the immunoSEQ assay, multiplex PCR amplified rearranged TRB loci from genomic DNA. TRB amplicons were sequenced using an Illumina HiSeq platform. Raw sequences were error-filtered and aligned to reference gene sequences by custom algorithms and were subsequently analyzed with the immunoSEQ online tools. Productive and nonproductive TRB rearrangement frequencies were evaluated among both unique and total sequences. For group comparisons, t tests, Mann-Whitney tests or two-way ANOVA were performed in Prism software.

The sample comprised CD25- CD4+ T cells sorted from blood. The receptor was derived from a human donor in good health. This chain joins TRBV6-6 to TRBJ1-1; 5 matching bases give a weak D call of TRBD1. The DNA is as follows: TGTGCCACCGCGCGGGGGGGAGTCTCTGAAGCTTTCTTT. Its translation reads: CATARGGVSEAFF.